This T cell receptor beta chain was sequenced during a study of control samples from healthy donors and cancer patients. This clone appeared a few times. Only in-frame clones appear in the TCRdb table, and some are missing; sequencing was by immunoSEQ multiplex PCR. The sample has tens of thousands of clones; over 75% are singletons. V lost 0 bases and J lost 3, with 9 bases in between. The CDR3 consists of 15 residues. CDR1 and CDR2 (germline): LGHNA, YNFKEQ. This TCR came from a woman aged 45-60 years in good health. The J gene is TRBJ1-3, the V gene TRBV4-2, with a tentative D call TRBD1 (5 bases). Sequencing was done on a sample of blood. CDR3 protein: CASSQDLGVGNTIYF. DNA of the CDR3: TGTGCCAGCAGCCAAGATCTAGGGGTTGGAAACACCATATATTTT.